A single T cell receptor beta chain is shown here with its context. TCRdb re-called the RACE reads through MiXCR, storing one row per CDR3 protein. This table holds about 68,000 distinct CDR3 sequences, roughly 11% found once. CDR3 length: 14 amino acids. J lost 7 bases, V lost 4 bases, and 5 bases had no gene match. Time point reported: pre-sensitization, week 0. Treatment meaning: therapeutic diphenylcyclopropenone sensitization with weekly scalp DPC. In every case, blood was obtained before the patch test was applied. The data originate from a study of human T cells and chemical hapten exposure. The origin of this receptor is a woman between 50 and 59 years old with alopecia areata. Some clones in this sample may be carry-over from other donors' samples. This sample comprised whole blood, obtained in connection with sensitization to the hapten diphenylcyclopropenone (DPC). This sequence joins TRBV12-3 or TRBV12-4 and TRBJ2-1, with TRBD1 identical over 9 bases. The CDR3 loop reads CASSSHRGRNEQFF. In nucleotides, the CDR3 is TGTGCCAGCAGTTCCCACAGGGGGCGTAATGAGCAGTTCTTC.